Listed below are T cell receptor beta chains from one sample, sequenced in a study of T-cell reconstitution after alpha-beta-depleted transplantation in children. Each CDR3 protein gets one entry after TCRdb re-called the PCR reads with MiXCR. Found here are a few hundred thousand distinct CDR3 sequences, roughly 8.2% of them singletons; the top ten hold approximately 9.6%. Sequenced material: peripheral blood, taken 360 days after TCRalphabeta/CD19-depleted stem cell transplant. The receptors derive from a female patient aged 2 to 10 who had a stem cell transplant for Fanconi anemia, so the T cells may come from the graft donor. The CDR3 runs from the conserved cysteine through the conserved F or W. Each record gives: CDR3 protein, CDR3 length, V gene.

CDR3aa: CASSLWQGPYEQYF
len: 14
v_gene: TRBV11-2

CDR3aa: CASSLLGLAGYNEQFF
len: 16
v_gene: TRBV12-3/TRBV12-4

CDR3aa: CASSQEGGVTDTQYF
len: 15
v_gene: TRBV12-3/TRBV12-4

CDR3aa: CASSLDSGGAWETQYF
len: 16
v_gene: TRBV11-2

CDR3aa: CAIGQGAGGANVLTF
len: 15
v_gene: TRBV6-1

CDR3aa: CASSSEFLSGGYEQYF
len: 16
v_gene: TRBV7-2

CDR3aa: CASSTPHRGNEKLFF
len: 15
v_gene: TRBV7-9

CDR3aa: CSVGDSPEKLFF
len: 12
v_gene: TRBV29-1

CDR3aa: CAISESNSGGSTDTQYF
len: 17
v_gene: TRBV10-3

CDR3aa: CASSQESFSYEQYF
len: 14
v_gene: TRBV3-1

CDR3aa: CASRVTGGETQYF
len: 13
v_gene: TRBV6-1

CDR3aa: CASSTWDDEQFF
len: 12
v_gene: TRBV7-6

CDR3aa: CASSTRVREQYF
len: 12
v_gene: TRBV6-2/TRBV6-3

CDR3aa: CSVGLGPQDEQFF
len: 13
v_gene: TRBV29-1

CDR3aa: CATSRDRHNEQFF
len: 13
v_gene: TRBV15

CDR3aa: CASSVEPRGNTIYF
len: 14
v_gene: TRBV9

CDR3aa: CASSQDRMAGVADTQYF
len: 17
v_gene: TRBV4-3

CDR3aa: CSAALPGLARNEQFF
len: 15
v_gene: TRBV20-1

CDR3aa: CASNMRVPSTDTQYF
len: 15
v_gene: TRBV6-2/TRBV6-3

CDR3aa: CATRDRKRPSGNTIYF
len: 16
v_gene: TRBV6-1

CDR3aa: CASSLRGGGYTF
len: 12
v_gene: TRBV28

CDR3aa: CASSRTGGHEKLFF
len: 14
v_gene: TRBV18

CDR3aa: CASSQDRTTDEQFF
len: 14
v_gene: TRBV4-3

CDR3aa: CSVDQFRDGYTF
len: 12
v_gene: TRBV29-1

CDR3aa: CASSLGAGSFNEQFF
len: 15
v_gene: TRBV7-3

CDR3aa: CASSAGLAGFPNTGELFF
len: 18
v_gene: TRBV9

CDR3aa: CASSVTRSTDTQYF
len: 14
v_gene: TRBV9

CDR3aa: CAWSQGGYGYTF
len: 12
v_gene: TRBV30